This T cell receptor (beta chain) derives from a study of T cell responses to AZD1222 COVID-19 vaccine. Study-level results: Increased Spike-specific TCR breadth and depth were observed after two AZD1222 doses. Across spike, vaccine-associated CD4 TCRs were found, dominant at 160-218 and 743-854. Most donors were white British and more were female, and clonal diversity was possibly underestimated.

The CDR3 length is 11 residues. Trimming left V 3 bases short and J 4 bases short, with 2 bases between. Germline CDR1 is LNHDA and CDR2 is SQIVND (reference sequence). The data were produced by immunoSEQ multiplex PCR, yet TCRdb's version contains in-frame clones alone and is incomplete. Of 200,000 or so clones in the sample, roughly 88% are singletons; the top ten hold 6% to 8.5%. Notes on this clone: Its antigen is undetermined.

This chain uses TRBV19 with TRBJ2-3, with D unresolved. This clonotype originated in an adult in good health. The specimen comprised peripheral blood, sampled on day 0 of AZD1222 vaccination. The CDR3 nucleotides are TGTGCCAGTAGTATGGCAGATACGCAGTATTTT. Residues: CASSMADTQYF.